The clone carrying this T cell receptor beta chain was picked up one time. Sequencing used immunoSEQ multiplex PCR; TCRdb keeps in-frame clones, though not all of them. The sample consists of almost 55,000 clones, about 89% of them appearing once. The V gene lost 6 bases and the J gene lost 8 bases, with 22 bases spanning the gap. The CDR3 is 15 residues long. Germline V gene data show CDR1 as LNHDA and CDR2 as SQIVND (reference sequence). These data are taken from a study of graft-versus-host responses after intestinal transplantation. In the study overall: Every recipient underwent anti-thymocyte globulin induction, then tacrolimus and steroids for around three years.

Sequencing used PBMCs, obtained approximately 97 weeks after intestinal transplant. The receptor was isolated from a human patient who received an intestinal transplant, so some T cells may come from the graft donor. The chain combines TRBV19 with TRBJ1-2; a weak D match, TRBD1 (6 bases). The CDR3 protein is CASRHRTVPVAGYTF. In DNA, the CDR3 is TGTGCCAGTAGACATCGGACAGTACCAGTGGCGGGCTACACCTTC.